This T cell receptor beta chain was recorded in a study of blood T cell repertoires in COVID-19. Overall study: Material from acute and convalescent COVID-19 was sourced from the United States, Italy and Spain. The analysed material was cDNA or gDNA that came from T cells, B-cell-depleted T cells, or PBMCs.

Assay used: immunoSEQ multiplex PCR; TCRdb lists only in-frame clones, some missing. The sample yields some 140,000 clones, about four fifths seen once. The sample was peripheral blood. This TCR derives from a woman aged 55-70 years with acute or convalescent COVID-19.

The CDR3 region has the DNA TGTGCCACCAGTGACCCCGGGACAGTGGCCCGGGGTACGCAGTATTTT. It encodes CATSDPGTVARGTQYF. This sequence joins TRBV24-1 and TRBJ2-3; 7 bases line up with TRBD1. The CDR3 consists of 16 residues. Germline CDR1 is KGHDR and CDR2 is SFDVKD. V was pared by 4 bases and J by 8 bases, with 14 bases of the junction left unmatched.